This TCR beta chain emerged from a study of CD8+ T cells in alopecia areata (dated by TCRdb to 2017 to 2018). With respect to the entire study: The treated patients, all with moderate-to-severe alopecia areata, were enrolled in an open-label pilot trial of oral tofacitinib given at 5 to 10 mg twice daily. Patients received tofacitinib for 6 to 18 months and were then followed off drug for 6 months to check for delayed response and recurrence. In both human patients and the C3H/HeJ mouse model, the study applied high-throughput TCRbeta sequencing to look at T cell clonal expansion in alopecia areata. On the human side, TCRbeta sequencing was run on scalp tissue and on sorted CD4+ and CD8+ peripheral blood T cells from healthy controls and from alopecia areata patients with either patchy or totalis/universalis disease. Patients on tofacitinib were biopsied at baseline and after 4 and 24 weeks of treatment, and several of the patients also had a later scalp biopsy. Clonality in the scalp was compared among normal scalp (n=4), patchy alopecia areata scalp (n=8), and alopecia totalis/universalis scalp (n=8). RNA was obtained with the PAXgene miRNA kit for fixed scalp, the miRNeasy kit for PBMCs, and the RNeasy kit for mouse skin. TCRbeta CDR3 regions were amplified by immunoSEQ multiplex PCR with 35 Vbeta forward and 13 Jbeta reverse primers.

Library preparation used the immunoSEQ multiplex PCR assay. To provide template for TCR sequencing, every sample had RNA extracted and reverse transcribed into cDNA. First-strand cDNA was synthesized with SuperScript III using a 2:1 mix of oligo-dT and random hexamers. A synthetic immune receptor repertoire was used to gauge amplification bias, and whatever bias remained was removed computationally. On the authors' methods: After raw reads were preprocessed to remove errors, the CDR3 was defined following IMGT conventions as running from the conserved cysteine to phenylalanine. Clonality was calculated as 1 minus Shannon entropy normalized by log2 of the number of productive unique TCRs. Whether scalp clones were CD4 or CD8 was inferred by matching scalp TCRbeta sequences against CD4 and CD8 repertoires sorted from blood. TCRdb carries this immuneACCESS record with in-frame sequences only. Its versions omit some clonotypes, under half of them owing to an unresolved V gene in the studies checked, with the rest unexplained. V, J and clone size are those of that table, while D and trimming were read from the DNA. The sample table shows about 13,000 clones, and 58% are seen once. The top ten constitute about a tenth of the sample.

The CDR3, from cysteine to phenylalanine, totals 13 residues. Only the CDR3 portion is preserved as DNA: 39 bases, with reading frame beginning at the first base. CDR1 MNHNS and CDR2 SASEGT are derived from the germline V gene. V is clipped by 7 bases and J by 3 bases, and the sequence between their germline boundaries is 12 bases long. Reading the label with the study, this specimen's time point is: baseline before oral tofacitinib. From alopecia areata patients, peripheral blood was collected along with lesional scalp punch biopsies. Human scalp biopsies were immediately fixed in PAXgene tissue containers. Findings and caveats that apply to the study as a whole: Unlike mouse skin, which is dominated by gammadelta T cells, normal human skin has resident alphabeta T cells that are also sequenced, and this complicates analysis of the scalp TCR repertoire. Compared with normal scalp, lesional scalp, particularly in alopecia totalis/universalis, had higher clonality and more expanded CD8+ clones, which suggests antigenic drive. Shared TCR sequences between patients were less evident than in mice, which may be partly attributable to HLA diversity in the patient population.

Comments on this clone: No antigen is known for it. No much larger clone is present one base from it, and per-base qualities are unavailable.

The source material was skin, sampled at week 0. Recombination joined TRBV6-1 with TRBJ2-5; no confident D gene assignment can be made. The clonotype was recovered from a human donor with alopecia areata. The CDR3 protein: CASNWNSKETQYF. The DNA sequence follows: TGTGCCAGCAACTGGAACAGCAAAGAGACCCAGTACTTC.